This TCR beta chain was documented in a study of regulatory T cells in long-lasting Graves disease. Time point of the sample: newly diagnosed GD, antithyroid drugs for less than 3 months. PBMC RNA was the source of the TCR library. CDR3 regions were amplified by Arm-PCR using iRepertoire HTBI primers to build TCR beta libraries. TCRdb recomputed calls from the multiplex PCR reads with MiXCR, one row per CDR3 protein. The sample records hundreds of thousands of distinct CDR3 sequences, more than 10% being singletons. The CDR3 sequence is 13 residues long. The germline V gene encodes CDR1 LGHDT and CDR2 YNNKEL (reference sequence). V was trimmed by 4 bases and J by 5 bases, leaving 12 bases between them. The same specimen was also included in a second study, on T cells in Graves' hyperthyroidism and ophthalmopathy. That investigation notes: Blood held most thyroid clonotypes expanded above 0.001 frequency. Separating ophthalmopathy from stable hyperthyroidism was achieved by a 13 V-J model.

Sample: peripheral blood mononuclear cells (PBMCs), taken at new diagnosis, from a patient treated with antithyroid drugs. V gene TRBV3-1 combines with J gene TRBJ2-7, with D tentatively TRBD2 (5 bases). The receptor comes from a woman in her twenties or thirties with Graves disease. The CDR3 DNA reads TGTGCCAGCAGCCGCAATCACGGGGACGAGCAGTACTTC. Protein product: CASSRNHGDEQYF.